Listed here are 15 T cell receptor beta chains from one sample, sequenced in a study of cytomegalovirus exposure and HLA in healthy donors. Researchers ran the PCR with 60 Vbeta and 13 Jbeta primers. Using immunoSEQ multiplex PCR, the repertoire was profiled, and TCRdb retains in-frame clones only, with some absent. The table includes 150,000 to 200,000 clones, around two thirds detected once. The sample consisted of PBMCs. Receptors originate from a man aged 50 to 60 in good health and CMV-seronegative.

The chain joins TRBV29-1 to TRBJ2-7; a possible D gene is TRBD1 (6 bases). This CDR3 has 12 amino acids. In germline, CDR1 is SQVTM, CDR2 ANQGSEA. The ends were cut back, 4 bases at V and 6 bases at J, with 13 bases in the middle. The CDR3 reads CSVAGAGVEQYF. The DNA for the CDR3 is TGCAGCGTTGCGGGTGCAGGGGTCGAGCAGTACTTC.

This clone has a single count. The chain uses TRBV11-2 and TRBJ1-5; D possibly corresponds to TRBD1 (5 bases). The V and J ends lost 0 bases and 4 bases respectively, with 10 bases between them. This CDR3 region has 15 residues. Germline V gives CDR1 SGHAT, CDR2 FQNNGV. CDR3 loop: CASSLDSGLNQPQHF. CDR3 in DNA: TGTGCCAGCAGCTTAGATTCAGGGTTGAATCAGCCCCAGCATTTT. Together with reference TRBV11-2 and TRBJ1-5, the CDR3 gives the full variable domain: EAGVAQSPRYKIIEKRQSVAFWCNPISGHATLYWYQQILGQGPKLLIQFQNNGVVDDSQLPKDRFSAERLKGVDSTLKIQPAKLEDSAVYLCASSLDSGLNQPQHFGDGTRLSIL.

The chain carries TRBV6-1 and TRBJ1-5, with D unresolved. This CDR3 region has 16 residues. The germline V and J ends were trimmed by 0 bases and 3 bases, with 12 bases remaining between them. Germline values: CDR1 MNHNS, CDR2 SASEGT. CDR3 bases: TGTGCCAGCAGTGAAGCCTGGCAACAGAACAATCAGCCCCAGCATTTT. Residues: CASSEAWQQNNQPQHF.

The chain links TRBV4-2 to TRBJ1-4; 7 nucleotides align to TRBD1. The CDR3 is made up of 15 amino acids. V dropped 1 base and J dropped 6; count of bases not matched to a gene: 5. The germline CDR1 and CDR2 sequences are LGHNA and YNFKEQ. The CDR3: CASSQGGQRDEKLFF. Here the CDR3 DNA reads TGTGCCAGCAGCCAAGGGGGACAGCGGGATGAAAAACTGTTTTTT.

The V and J genes are TRBV7-9 and TRBJ2-5; 7 bases match TRBD1. This CDR3 region has 16 residues. Trimming removed 0 bases from V and 2 bases from J; junction bases left unmatched: 6. Germline V CDR1 and CDR2: SEHNR, FQNEAQ (reference sequence). CDR3 bases: TGTGCCAGCAGCTTAGCGGAGACAGGGTCGCAAGAGACCCAGTACTTC. Amino acid sequence: CASSLAETGSQETQYF.

This chain uses TRBV7-8 with TRBJ2-5; 13 bases fit TRBD2. The CDR3 is 18 residues long. In germline, CDR1 is SGHVS, CDR2 FQNEAQ. J lost 2 bases, V lost 6 bases, and 12 bases had no gene match. The CDR3 spells CASSRRTSGGLAQETQYF. The CDR3 nucleotides read TGTGCCAGCAGTCGGAGGACTAGCGGGGGCCTAGCGCAAGAGACCCAGTACTTC.

This rearrangement joins TRBV5-1 to TRBJ1-4; D ambiguous. This CDR3 is built from 14 residues. Trimming cost V 1 base and J 8 bases, with 12 bases left between them. Germline values: CDR1 SGHRS, CDR2 YFSETQ. Here the CDR3 DNA reads TGCGCCAGCAGCTTGTCGCTGGCGGGGGAAAAACTGTTTTTT. As protein: CASSLSLAGEKLFF.

This chain joins TRBV7-9 and TRBJ2-5; D call uncertain. The germline V gene has CDR1 SEHNR and CDR2 FQNEAQ (reference sequence). The CDR3 length is 15 residues. V was shortened by 2 bases and J by 0 bases, with 10 bases between the two germline ends. CDR3 amino acids: CASSLSAGYQETQYF. CDR3 sequence (DNA): TGTGCCAGCAGCTTATCTGCAGGCTACCAAGAGACCCAGTACTTC.

The chain is built from TRBV7-9 and TRBJ2-2; no clear D gene. The CDR3 runs to 14 residues. The germline CDR1 and CDR2 sequences are SEHNR and FQNEAQ (reference sequence). Trimming left V 3 bases short and J 5 bases short, with 10 bases between. CDR3: CASSFGLPTGELFF. In nucleotides, the CDR3 is TGTGCCAGCAGCTTCGGTCTTCCTACCGGGGAGCTGTTTTTT.

This clone was found once. The rearrangement joins TRBV5-6 to TRBJ2-7; D remains unclear. Germline V gene sequence: CDR1 SGHDT, CDR2 YYEEEE. The CDR3 totals 14 residues. V lost 0 bases to trimming and J lost 3 bases, with 10 bases between them. DNA for the CDR3: TGTGCCAGCAGCTTGGTCGGCGGAGACTACGAGCAGTACTTC. It is translated as CASSLVGGDYEQYF.

This clone was counted a few times. Different DNA sequences within this sample yield the same CDR3. The chain combines TRBV2 with TRBJ1-1, with 9 bases identical to TRBD1. J gave up 2 bases and V 7 bases, and 2 bases lay outside the gene matches. Looked up from germline, CDR1 is SNHLY and CDR2 is FYNNEI. The CDR3 totals 13 residues. CDR3 sequence reads: CASTGQGNTEAFF. CDR3 bases: TGTGCCAGCACGGGACAGGGCAACACTGAAGCTTTCTTT.

This clone turned up a few times. The chain employs TRBV10-3 and TRBJ2-5; TRBD1 might be the D (6 bases). The germline CDR1 and CDR2 sequences are ENHRY and SYGVKD. Trimming removed 3 bases from V and 7 bases from J, with 12 bases in between. CDR3 length: 13 amino acids. Written as DNA, the CDR3 is TGTGCCATCAGTGACCCGCCCAGGGGGACCCAGTACTTC. This gives the protein CAISDPPRGTQYF.

The chain combines TRBV20-1 with TRBJ2-5; TRBD2 agrees at 7 bases. The J call may be wrong; the DNA end is better matched by TRBJ2-7. CDR3 length: 11 residues. Germline V gene sequence: CDR1 DFQATT, CDR2 SNEGSKA (reference sequence). CDR3 residues: CAGGGAYEQYF. The CDR3 nucleotides read TGCGCCGGTGGGGGGGCCTACGAGCAGTACTTC.

This clone showed up many times. J is TRBJ1-6 and V is TRBV27, with 8 nucleotides matching TRBD1. V was clipped by 4 bases and J by 2 bases; unmatched bases: 7. Per germline, CDR1 MNHEY and CDR2 SMNVEV (reference sequence). The CDR3 extends over 17 amino acids. As DNA, the CDR3 is TGTGCCAGCAGTTCGAAAGGACAGGGCCCCTATAATTCACCCCTCCACTTT. Protein sequence: CASSSKGQGPYNSPLHF.

This chain connects TRBV18 to TRBJ2-1; 11 nucleotides line up with TRBD2. V lost 0 bases to trimming and J lost 5 bases; unmatched junction nucleotides: 6. The CDR3 covers 17 residues. The germline V gene has CDR1 KGHSH and CDR2 LQKENI. The CDR3 sequence: CASSPPVRLAGNNEQFF. CDR3 nucleotide sequence: TGTGCCAGCTCACCACCGGTAAGACTAGCGGGGAACAATGAGCAGTTCTTC.